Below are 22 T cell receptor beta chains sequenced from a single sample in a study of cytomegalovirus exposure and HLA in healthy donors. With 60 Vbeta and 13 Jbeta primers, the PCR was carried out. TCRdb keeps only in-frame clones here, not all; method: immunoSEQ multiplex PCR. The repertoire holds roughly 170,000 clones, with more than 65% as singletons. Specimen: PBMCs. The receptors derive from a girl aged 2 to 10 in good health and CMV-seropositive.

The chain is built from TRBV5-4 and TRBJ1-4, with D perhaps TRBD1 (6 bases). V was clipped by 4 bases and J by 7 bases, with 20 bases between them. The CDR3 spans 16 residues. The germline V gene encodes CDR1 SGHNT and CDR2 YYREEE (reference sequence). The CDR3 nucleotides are TGTGCCAGCAGCCGTGACAGGCCCTCGAGAGGTGAAAAACTGTTTTTT. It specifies CASSRDRPSRGEKLFF.

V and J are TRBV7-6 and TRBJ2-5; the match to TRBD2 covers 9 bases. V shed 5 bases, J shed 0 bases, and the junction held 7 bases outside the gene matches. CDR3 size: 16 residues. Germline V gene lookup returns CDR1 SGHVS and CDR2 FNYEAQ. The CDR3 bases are TGTGCCAGCAGCAGTGAGACTAGCGGATACCAAGAGACCCAGTACTTC. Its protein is CASSSETSGYQETQYF.

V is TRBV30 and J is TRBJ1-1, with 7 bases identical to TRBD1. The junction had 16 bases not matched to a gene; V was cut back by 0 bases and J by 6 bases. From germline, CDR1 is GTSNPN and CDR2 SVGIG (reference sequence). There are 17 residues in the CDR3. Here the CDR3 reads CAWSVLTGPVKGAEAFF. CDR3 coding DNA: TGTGCCTGGAGTGTACTGACAGGGCCAGTGAAAGGCGCTGAAGCTTTCTTT.

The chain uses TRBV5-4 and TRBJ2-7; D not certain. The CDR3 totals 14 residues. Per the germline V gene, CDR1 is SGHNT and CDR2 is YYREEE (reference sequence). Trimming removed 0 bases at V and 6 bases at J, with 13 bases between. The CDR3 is CASSLAPLIVEQYF. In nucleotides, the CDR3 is TGTGCCAGCAGCTTGGCCCCCCTCATAGTCGAGCAGTACTTC.

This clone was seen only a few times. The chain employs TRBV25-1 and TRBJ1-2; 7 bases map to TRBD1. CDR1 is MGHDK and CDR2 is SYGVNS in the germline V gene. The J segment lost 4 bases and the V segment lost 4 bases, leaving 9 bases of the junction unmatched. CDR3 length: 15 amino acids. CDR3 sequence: CASSVTTGNGYGYTF. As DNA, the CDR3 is TGTGCCAGCAGTGTAACGACAGGGAACGGCTATGGCTACACCTTC.

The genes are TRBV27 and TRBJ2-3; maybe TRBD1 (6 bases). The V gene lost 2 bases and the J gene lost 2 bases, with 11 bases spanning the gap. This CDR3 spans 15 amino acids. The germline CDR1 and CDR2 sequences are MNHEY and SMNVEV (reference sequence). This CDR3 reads CASSLGRGATDTQYF. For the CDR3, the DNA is TGTGCCAGCAGTTTAGGCAGGGGCGCCACAGATACGCAGTATTTT.

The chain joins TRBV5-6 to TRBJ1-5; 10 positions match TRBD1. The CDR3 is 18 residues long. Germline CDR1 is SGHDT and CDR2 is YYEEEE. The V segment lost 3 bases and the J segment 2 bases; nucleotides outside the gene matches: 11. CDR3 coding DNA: TGTGCCAGCAGCTCCGGGACAGGGGAATATTGGGGCAATCAGCCCCAGCATTTT. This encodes CASSSGTGEYWGNQPQHF.

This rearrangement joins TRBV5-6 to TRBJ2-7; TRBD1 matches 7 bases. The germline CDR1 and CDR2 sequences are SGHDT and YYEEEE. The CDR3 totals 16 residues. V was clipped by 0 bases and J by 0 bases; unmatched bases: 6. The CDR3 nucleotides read TGTGCCAGCAGCTTGGTTGGGACAGACTCCTCCTACGAGCAGTACTTC. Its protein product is CASSLVGTDSSYEQYF.

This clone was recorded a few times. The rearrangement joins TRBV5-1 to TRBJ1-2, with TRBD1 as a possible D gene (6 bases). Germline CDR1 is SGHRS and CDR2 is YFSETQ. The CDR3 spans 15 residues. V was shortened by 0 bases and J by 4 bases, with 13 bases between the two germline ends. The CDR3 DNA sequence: TGCGCCAGCAGCTTGGCCAGGGGCGTTGGCTATGGCTACACCTTC. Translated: CASSLARGVGYGYTF.

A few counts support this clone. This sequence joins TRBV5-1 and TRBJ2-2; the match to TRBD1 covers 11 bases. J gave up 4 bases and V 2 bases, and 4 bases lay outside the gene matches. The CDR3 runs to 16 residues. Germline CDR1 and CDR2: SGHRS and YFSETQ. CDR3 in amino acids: CASSFTGTGGTGELFF. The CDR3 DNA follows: TGCGCCAGCAGCTTTACCGGGACAGGGGGCACCGGGGAGCTGTTTTTT.

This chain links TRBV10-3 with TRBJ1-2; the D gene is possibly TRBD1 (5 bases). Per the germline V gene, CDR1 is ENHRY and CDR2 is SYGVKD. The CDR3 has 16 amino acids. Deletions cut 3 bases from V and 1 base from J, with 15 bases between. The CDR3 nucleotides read TGTGCCATCAGTGAAATAGCAGGGTCAAGTAACTATGGCTACACCTTC. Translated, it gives CAISEIAGSSNYGYTF.

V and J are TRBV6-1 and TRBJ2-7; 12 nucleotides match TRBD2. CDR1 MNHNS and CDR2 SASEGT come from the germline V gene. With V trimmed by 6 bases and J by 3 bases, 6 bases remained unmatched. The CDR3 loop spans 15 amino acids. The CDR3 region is CASSGLAGSIYEQYF. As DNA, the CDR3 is TGTGCCAGCAGCGGACTAGCGGGGAGTATCTACGAGCAGTACTTC.

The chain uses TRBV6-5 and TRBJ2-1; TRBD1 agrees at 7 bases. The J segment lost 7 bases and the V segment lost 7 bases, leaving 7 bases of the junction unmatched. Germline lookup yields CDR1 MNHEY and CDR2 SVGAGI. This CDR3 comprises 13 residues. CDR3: CASTVTGTNEQFF. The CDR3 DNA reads TGTGCCAGCACCGTGACAGGGACGAATGAGCAGTTCTTC.

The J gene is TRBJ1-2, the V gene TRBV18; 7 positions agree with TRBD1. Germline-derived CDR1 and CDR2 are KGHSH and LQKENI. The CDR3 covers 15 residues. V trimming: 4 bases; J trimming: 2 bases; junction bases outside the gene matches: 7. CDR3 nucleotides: TGTGCCAGCTCACTTCGGGACAGAAAGAACTATGGCTACACCTTC. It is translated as CASSLRDRKNYGYTF.

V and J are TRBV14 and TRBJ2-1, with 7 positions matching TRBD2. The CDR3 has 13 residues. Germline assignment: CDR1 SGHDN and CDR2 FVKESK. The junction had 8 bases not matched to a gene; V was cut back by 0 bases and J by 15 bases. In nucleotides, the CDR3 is TGTGCCAGCAGCCAAGATGGGTCTAGCGGTCCGTTCTTC. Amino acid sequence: CASSQDGSSGPFF.

The CDR3 DNA sequence: TGCGCCAGCAGCTTCGACAGGGAGAACTATGGCTACACCTTC. Translated, it gives CASSFDRENYGYTF. V usage is TRBV5-1 and J usage is TRBJ1-2, with 7 bases that match TRBD1. Germline V lookup: CDR1 SGHRS, CDR2 YFSETQ. V dropped 2 bases and J dropped 2; count of bases not matched to a gene: 3. The CDR3 totals 14 residues.

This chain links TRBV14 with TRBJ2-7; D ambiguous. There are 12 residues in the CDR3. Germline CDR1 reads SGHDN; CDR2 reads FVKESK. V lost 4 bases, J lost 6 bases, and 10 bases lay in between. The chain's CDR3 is CASSPSGVEQYF. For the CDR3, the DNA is TGTGCCAGCAGCCCATCAGGTGTCGAGCAGTACTTC.

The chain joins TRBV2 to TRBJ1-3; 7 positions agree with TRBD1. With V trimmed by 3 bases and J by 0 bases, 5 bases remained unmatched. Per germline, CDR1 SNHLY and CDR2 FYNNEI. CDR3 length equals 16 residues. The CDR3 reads CASSDIGQDSGNTIYF. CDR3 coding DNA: TGTGCCAGCAGTGACATCGGACAGGACTCTGGAAACACCATATATTTT.

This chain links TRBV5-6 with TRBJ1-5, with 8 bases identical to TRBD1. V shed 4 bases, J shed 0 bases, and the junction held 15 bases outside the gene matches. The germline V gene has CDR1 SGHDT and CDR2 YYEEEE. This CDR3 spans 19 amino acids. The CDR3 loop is CASSAAGTGLLHSNQPQHF. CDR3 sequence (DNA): TGTGCCAGCAGCGCCGCCGGGACAGGCCTTCTCCATAGCAATCAGCCCCAGCATTTT.

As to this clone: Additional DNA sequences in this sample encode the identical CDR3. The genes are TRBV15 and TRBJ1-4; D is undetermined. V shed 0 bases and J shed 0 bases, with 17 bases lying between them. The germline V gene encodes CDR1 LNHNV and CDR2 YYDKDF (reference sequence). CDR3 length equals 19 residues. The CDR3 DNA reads TGTGCCACCAGCAGAGACGGCAGCGGAAGAATTGCAACTAATGAAAAACTGTTTTTT. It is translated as CATSRDGSGRIATNEKLFF. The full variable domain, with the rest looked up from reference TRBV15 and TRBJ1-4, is DAMVIQNPRYQVTQFGKPVTLSCSQTLNHNVMYWYQQKSSQAPKLLFHYYDKDFNNEADTPDNFQSRRPNTSFCFLDIRSPGLGDTAMYLCATSRDGSGRIATNEKLFFGSGTQLSVL.

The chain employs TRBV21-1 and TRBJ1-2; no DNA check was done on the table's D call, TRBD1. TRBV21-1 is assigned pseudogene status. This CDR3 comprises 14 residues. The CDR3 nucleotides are TGTGCCAGCAGCCCGGGACAGGGGCACTATGGCTACACCTTC. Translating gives CASSPGQGHYGYTF.

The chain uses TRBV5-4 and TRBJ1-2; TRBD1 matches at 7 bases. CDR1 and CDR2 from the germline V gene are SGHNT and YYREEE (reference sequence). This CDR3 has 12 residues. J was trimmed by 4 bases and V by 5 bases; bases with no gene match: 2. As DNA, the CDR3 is TGTGCCAGCAGTCGGGACAGCTATGGCTACACCTTC. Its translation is CASSRDSYGYTF.